This T cell receptor (beta chain) was profiled in a study of blood T cell repertoires in COVID-19. Study overall: Sites in the United States, Italy and Spain provided acute and convalescent COVID-19 samples. Sources were T cells, B-cell-depleted T cells, or PBMCs; the material itself was cDNA or gDNA.

In the original analysis: Reference gene primer amplification gave estimated nucleated cell counts. TCRdb's table, derived via immunoSEQ multiplex PCR, lists solely in-frame clones and lacks some. The DNA gave D and trimming, while V, J and clone size come from that table. The sample has 200,000 to 250,000 clones; 70% to 90% are singletons. Germline V lookup: CDR1 LGHNA, CDR2 YNFKEQ. This CDR3 spans 16 amino acids. The ends were cut back, 0 bases at V and 2 bases at J, with 12 bases in the middle. The receptor was isolated from an older woman with active or convalescent COVID-19. The sample consisted of peripheral blood. V is TRBV4-2 and J is TRBJ2-3; D is uncertain. The CDR3 DNA reads TGTGCCAGCAGCCAAGATTGGATGGGCGACACAGATACGCAGTATTTT. Amino acids: CASSQDWMGDTDTQYF.